This TCR beta chain was sequenced during a study of blood T cell repertoires in COVID-19. CDR1 and CDR2 from the germline V gene are LGHNA and YSLEER. V gave up 0 bases and J gave up 2 bases, with 6 bases separating them. This CDR3 is 14 amino acids long. Original methodology: Counts of nucleated cells, estimated from reference gene primer amplification, were obtained. Data came from immunoSEQ multiplex PCR; TCRdb stores just in-frame clones and leaves some out. V, J and clone size were drawn from that table, and D and trimming were deduced from the DNA. The sample gives approximately 63,000 clones, roughly 91% of which show up once; over 7.5% is in the top ten.

The chain couples TRBV4-3 to TRBJ2-3, with D hard to call. The TCR comes from a human donor in a cohort sampled during active COVID-19. Sequenced input: peripheral blood. This CDR3 is CASSQDRYTDTQYF. The CDR3 DNA follows: TGCGCCAGCAGCCAAGATCGGTACACAGATACGCAGTATTTT.